These 5 T cell receptor beta chains were sequenced from one sample in a study of cytotoxic CD8 clonotypes in ibrutinib-treated CLL. Repertoires were generated with immunoSEQ multiplex PCR, while TCRdb's copy carries only in-frame clones and drops some. The sample lists over 200,000 clones; roughly three quarters were seen once. The material sequenced was PBMCs, taken after 12 months of ibrutinib treatment. The receptors derive from a human donor with chronic lymphocytic leukemia.

There are many counts of this clone. The genes are TRBV28 and TRBJ2-7; possibly TRBD2 for D (6 bases). The CDR3 has 15 residues. Germline-derived CDR1 and CDR2 are MDHEN and SYDVKM. Trimming stripped 5 bases from V and 6 bases from J, with 20 bases between. The CDR3 spells CASSPLTSQISEQYF. The CDR3 nucleotides are TGTGCCAGCAGTCCTCTGACTAGTCAGATCTCCGAGCAGTACTTC.

In the case of this clone: Other DNA sequences in this sample translate to the same CDR3. CDR3: CASSLTDYGYTF. For the CDR3, the DNA is TGTGCCAGCAGTCTGACAGATTATGGCTACACCTTC. The chain is built from TRBV28 and TRBJ1-2, with D perhaps TRBD1 (5 bases). Trimming stripped 5 bases from V and 5 bases from J, with 9 bases between. Germline loops: CDR1 MDHEN, CDR2 SYDVKM. The CDR3 extends over 12 amino acids.

This clone was observed a few times. V and J are TRBV11-2 and TRBJ2-1; 11 nucleotides match TRBD2. The J segment lost 0 bases and the V segment lost 3 bases, leaving 4 bases of the junction unmatched. The V gene's germline CDR1 is SGHAT and CDR2 FQNNGV. The CDR3 is 17 amino acids. In DNA form, the CDR3 reads TGTGCCAGCAGCTTCCCGACTAGCGGGGACTCCTACAATGAGCAGTTCTTC. It encodes CASSFPTSGDSYNEQFF. Using reference TRBV11-2 and TRBJ2-1 for the parts outside the CDR3, the full variable domain is EAGVAQSPRYKIIEKRQSVAFWCNPISGHATLYWYQQILGQGPKLLIQFQNNGVVDDSQLPKDRFSAERLKGVDSTLKIQPAKLEDSAVYLCASSFPTSGDSYNEQFFGPGTRLTVL.

This clone was detected only once. The chain carries TRBV30 and TRBJ1-2; tentative D call: TRBD1 (5 bases). From germline, CDR1 is GTSNPN and CDR2 SVGIG (reference sequence). V lost 5 bases to trimming and J lost 4 bases, with 11 bases between them. This CDR3 region has 12 residues. The DNA of the CDR3 is TGTGCCTGGGGGGCAGGCCCCTATGGCTACACCTTC. Translating gives CAWGAGPYGYTF.

The chain recombines TRBV6-1 with TRBJ2-7; 7 bases are a match to TRBD1. Germline values: CDR1 MNHNS, CDR2 SASEGT. This CDR3 has 15 amino acids. V lost 4 bases to trimming and J lost 3 bases; unmatched junction nucleotides: 9. CDR3 loop: CASSVGEGGDYEQYF. CDR3 in DNA: TGTGCCAGCAGTGTTGGTGAAGGGGGCGACTACGAGCAGTACTTC.